A selection of T cell receptor beta chains follows, all from one sample in a study of blood T cell repertoires in COVID-19. Method: immunoSEQ multiplex PCR; TCRdb's copy keeps in-frame clones and lacks some. This sample yields about 240,000 clones, of which about 89% are seen a single time; over 4% belongs to the top ten. The sequenced sample was PBMCs or T cells enriched from blood (not recorded which). The receptor set was obtained from a woman in her thirties who had recovered from COVID-19. The CDR3 runs from the conserved cysteine through the conserved F or W. D genes are given only for firm matches. Clone size appears in some rows only: once, few, many, or a class for an expanded clone.

V	J	D	size	DNA	CDR3
TRBV7-2	TRBJ2-1	TRBD2	-	TGTGCCAGCAGCTTAGGCCCTAGCGGGAGCCTTGAGCAGTTCTTC	CASSLGPSGSLEQFF
TRBV4-3	TRBJ1-6	TRBD1	-	TGCGCCAGCAGCCAAGATCAGACAGGGAGAAATTCACCCCTCCACTTT	CASSQDQTGRNSPLHF
TRBV7-6	TRBJ2-7	TRBD2	-	TGTGCCAGCAGCTTTCTAGCGGAAGCCTACGAGCAGTACTTC	CASSFLAEAYEQYF
TRBV29-1	TRBJ1-2	TRBD1	-	TGCAGCGTGGACAGGGGCGATGGCTACACCTTC	CSVDRGDGYTF
TRBV28	TRBJ1-3	TRBD1	-	TGTGCCAGCAGTTTCCCCGGGACAGGGTTTGGAAACACCATATATTTT	CASSFPGTGFGNTIYF
TRBV27	TRBJ1-1	TRBD1	-	TGTGCCAGCAGTTTACACACCCCAGGGGGCATGAACACTGAAGCTTTCTTT	CASSLHTPGGMNTEAFF
TRBV2	TRBJ2-1	-	-	TGTGCCAGCATGGCTCGGGATTCCTACAATGAGCAGTTCTTC	CASMARDSYNEQFF
TRBV30	TRBJ1-1	-	-	TGTGCCTGGAGTGTTCCCGGGGGGGGGTTTTGGGGATCCATGAACACTGAAGCTTTCTTT	CAWSVPGGGFWGSMNTEAFF
TRBV7-2	TRBJ1-2	-	-	TGTGCCAGCAGCTTCGTGGAACAGGCTCATGATGGCTACACCTTC	CASSFVEQAHDGYTF
TRBV7-5	TRBJ1-1	-	once	TGTGCCAGAAGCACACCGGACAGGGAGATCACTGAAGCTTTCTTT	CARSTPDREITEAFF
TRBV9	TRBJ2-2	TRBD1	-	TGTGCCAGCAGCGCATCGGGACAGGGGGCTTCCGGGGAGCTGTTTTTT	CASSASGQGASGELFF
TRBV6-5	TRBJ1-5	-	-	TGTGCCAGCAGTTACGCGCGGGGTGGTCAGCCCCAGCATTTT	CASSYARGGQPQHF
TRBV6-6	TRBJ1-6	-	-	TGTGCCAGCAGTTACTCGTCCAGTCCAAATTCACCCCTCCACTTT	CASSYSSSPNSPLHF
TRBV19	TRBJ1-2	-	-	TGTGCCAGTAGCGACCGGGACACGGGGGGCTACACCTTC	CASSDRDTGGYTF
TRBV3-1/TRBV3-2	TRBJ2-1	TRBD2	-	TGTGCCAGCAGCCAAGGTCTCAGGACTAGCGGGAGGGGGACTGAGCAGTTCTTC	CASSQGLRTSGRGTEQFF
TRBV7-8	TRBJ2-7	-	-	TGTGCCAGCAGCTCCGGGATAAACCTACGGCAGTACTTC	CASSSGINLRQYF
TRBV6-2/TRBV6-3	TRBJ2-2	TRBD1	-	TGTGCCAGCAGTTCCCCGGGACAGGGTATAAGGGGGGAGCTGTTTTTT	CASSSPGQGIRGELFF
TRBV3-1/TRBV3-2	TRBJ2-1	-	few	TGTGCCAGCAGCCGAGCGTTGGTGGTCTCCTACAATGAGCAGTTCTTC	CASSRALVVSYNEQFF
TRBV6-2/TRBV6-3	TRBJ2-7	TRBD1	-	TGTGCCAGCAGCCCGACAGGGGGCCGGCACTACGAGCAGTACTTC	CASSPTGGRHYEQYF
TRBV19	TRBJ1-5	TRBD1	-	TGTGCCAGTGAGCAGGACAGGATGAATCAGCCCCAGCATTTT	CASEQDRMNQPQHF
TRBV28	TRBJ1-5	TRBD1	-	TGTGCCAGCAGTTTAATTGGGACAGGGAGCTCCCAGCCCCAGCATTTT	CASSLIGTGSSQPQHF
TRBV2	TRBJ1-1	-	-	TGTGCCAGCAGTGAGACAGGCAAGAACACTGAAGCTTTCTTT	CASSETGKNTEAFF
TRBV30	TRBJ2-7	TRBD2	-	TGTGCCTGGGTCCCGGGACTAGCGGGAGCCCACGAGCAGTACTTC	CAWVPGLAGAHEQYF
TRBV5-5	TRBJ2-3	TRBD1	-	TGTGCCAGCAGCCTACAGGGGGCTGCAGATACGCAGTATTTT	CASSLQGAADTQYF
TRBV15	TRBJ2-1	-	-	TGTGCCACCAGCAGAGATTTCCAGGAGCAGTTCTTC	CATSRDFQEQFF
TRBV5-4	TRBJ1-1	TRBD1	-	TGTGCCAGCAGCTCCCCGGACAGGGTGACTGAAGCTTTCTTT	CASSSPDRVTEAFF
TRBV5-4	TRBJ1-6	-	-	TGTGCCAGCACGAGACAGAGAGATAATTCACCCCTCCACTTT	CASTRQRDNSPLHF
TRBV7-9	TRBJ1-6	-	-	TGTGCCAGCAGCCATGGGGCTTTGTCATCCTATAATTCACCCCTCCACTTT	CASSHGALSSYNSPLHF
TRBV4-1	TRBJ2-7	-	-	TGCGCCAGCAGCCAGGTTTGGACTTCTCGCTACGAGCAGTACTTC	CASSQVWTSRYEQYF
TRBV3-1/TRBV3-2	TRBJ2-3	TRBD1	-	TGTGCCAGCAGCCAGCGGGACAGGGGTAGCCCAGATACGCAGTATTTT	CASSQRDRGSPDTQYF
TRBV13	TRBJ2-7	TRBD1	-	TGTGCCAGCAGCTCCTGGACAGGGGGAGGCTACGAGCAGTACTTC	CASSSWTGGGYEQYF
TRBV10-3	TRBJ1-1	TRBD1	once	TGTGCCATCAGTGCCCGGGACAGTATCCTTAACACTGAAGCTTTCTTT	CAISARDSILNTEAFF
TRBV5-1	TRBJ2-7	TRBD1	-	TGCGCCAGCAGCTTGGGAGGGGGCCTCGACGAGCAGTACTTC	CASSLGGGLDEQYF
TRBV16	TRBJ2-2	TRBD1	-	TGTGCCAGCAGCCATGGGACAGCGAACACCGGGGAGCTGTTTTTT	CASSHGTANTGELFF
TRBV20-1	TRBJ1-3	-	few	TGCAGTGCTAGTCCGGGACTTGCCACGGGAAACACCATATATTTT	CSASPGLATGNTIYF
TRBV9	TRBJ1-2	TRBD1	once	TGTGCCAGCAGCGCCAATCCGGGACAGAGGCTCTATGGCTACACCTTC	CASSANPGQRLYGYTF
TRBV5-1	TRBJ1-4	-	once	TGCGCCAGCAGCTTGGGAGGTAATGAAAAACTGTTTTTT	CASSLGGNEKLFF